The entry below gives a single TCR beta chain sequence along with its context. Its antigen is as yet unknown. The CDR3 loop spans 13 amino acids. Germline loops: CDR1 DFQATT, CDR2 SNEGSKA (reference sequence). These data belong to a study of post-analysis software for immune sequencing data. Study-level information: The disease courses covered relapsing-remitting, secondary progressive and progressive-relapsing multiple sclerosis. Study-level points and caveats: Patients with multiple sclerosis recorded significantly lower normalized Chao1 diversity than controls, the study found. Controls showed lower frequencies than patients for roughly five TRBV segments, and TRBV5-6, TRBV5-1 and TRBV20-1 were among these. Strong co-clustering by F measure was evident for samples that had been prepared in the same batch.

Libraries were made from TCR beta cDNA, and they carried unique molecular identifiers. T cells, about 0.95 to 10 million of them, yielded some 500,000 cDNA molecules. One entry per CDR3 protein results from TCRdb running MiXCR on the PCR reads. The table includes fewer than 850,000 distinct CDR3 sequences, approximately 44% detected once. The J gene is TRBJ2-5, the V gene TRBV20-1; TRBD2 agrees at 7 bases. The J call could be wrong; TRBJ2-7 is a better fit for the DNA end. The sequenced sample consisted of blood. This TCR was sampled from a girl between 5 and 17 years old with multiple sclerosis. The CDR3 region is CSACGLETYEQYF. Written as DNA, the CDR3 is TGCAGTGCTTGTGGACTAGAAACCTACGAGCAGTACTTC.